The next 31 T cell receptor beta chains were all read from a single sample in a study of OX40 agonist ivuxolimab in advanced cancers. Profiling relied on immunoSEQ multiplex PCR, and the TCRdb table lists in-frame clones only, not all of them. The table lists about 54,000 clones, approximately 91% of them singletons. This material consisted of CD4+ or CD8+ T cells sorted from blood, taken in a trial of the OX40 agonist ivuxolimab. The receptors derive from an adult with an advanced solid tumor such as melanoma, head and neck, liver or kidney cancer.

This chain links TRBV28 with TRBJ2-7, with D possibly TRBD1 on 5 matching bases. Trimming pared 7 bases from V and 2 bases from J, leaving 15 bases between. CDR3 length: 14 amino acids. From germline, CDR1 is MDHEN and CDR2 SYDVKM. The CDR3 reads CASTRGQPPYEQYF. In nucleotides, the CDR3 is TGTGCCAGCACTCGCGGACAACCCCCCTACGAGCAGTACTTC.

This chain uses TRBV4-1 with TRBJ2-1, with D possibly matching TRBD1 (6 bases). CDR3 size: 16 residues. Per the germline V gene, CDR1 is MGHRA and CDR2 is YSYEKL. V dropped 1 base and J dropped 1 base, with 11 bases sitting between them. CDR3 residues: CASSQGAQGSYNEQFF. The DNA for the CDR3 is TGCGCCAGCAGCCAAGGGGCACAGGGTTCCTACAATGAGCAGTTCTTC.

This chain links TRBV9 with TRBJ2-2; perhaps D is TRBD1 or TRBD2 (6 bases each). The CDR3 runs to 15 residues. Germline V CDR1 and CDR2: SGDLS, YYNGEE. The V gene lost 4 bases and the J gene lost 7 bases, with 17 bases spanning the gap. CDR3 protein: CASSSRGGLVGELFF. The CDR3 DNA sequence: TGTGCCAGCAGCTCCCGAGGGGGGCTGGTCGGGGAGCTGTTTTTT.

V is TRBV18 and J is TRBJ2-7; D gene ambiguous. The CDR3 extends over 12 amino acids. Between the trimmed V and J ends, which lost 3 bases and 5 bases, there was a span of 8 bases. In germline, CDR1 is KGHSH, CDR2 LQKENI. Here the CDR3 reads CASSPLGHEQYF. The CDR3 DNA reads TGTGCCAGCTCACCCCTAGGGCACGAGCAGTACTTC.

The gene calls are TRBV5-1 and TRBJ2-5; 7 nucleotides line up with TRBD2. The CDR3 is made up of 15 amino acids. Germline-derived CDR1 and CDR2 are SGHRS and YFSETQ. Trimming at V came to 0 bases and at J to 2 bases, leaving 4 bases not matched to a gene. For the CDR3, the DNA is TGCGCCAGCAGCTTGGCCGTGGGGGGGCAAGAGACCCAGTACTTC. Its translation is CASSLAVGGQETQYF.

This rearrangement joins TRBV5-1 to TRBJ2-5, with D perhaps matching TRBD1 or TRBD2 (7 bases each). This CDR3 comprises 15 residues. Trimming removed 1 base at V and 1 base at J, with 11 bases between. Germline CDR1 is SGHRS and CDR2 is YFSETQ. CDR3 in amino acids: CASSLSGTVQETQYF. The DNA of the CDR3 is TGCGCCAGCAGCTTGAGCGGGACAGTCCAAGAGACCCAGTACTTC. The full variable domain, with the rest looked up from reference TRBV5-1 and TRBJ2-5, is KAGVTQTPRYLIKTRGQQVTLSCSPISGHRSVSWYQQTPGQGLQFLFEYFSETQRNKGNFPGRFSGRQFSNSRSEMNVSTLELGDSALYLCASSLSGTVQETQYFGPGTRLLVL.

The rearrangement uses TRBV2 and TRBJ1-2; weak D call: TRBD1 (5 bases). Germline CDR1 is SNHLY and CDR2 is FYNNEI. The CDR3 totals 12 residues. Between the trimmed V and J ends, which lost 7 bases and 4 bases, there was a span of 10 bases. The CDR3 DNA is TGTGCCAGCAAAGGGGTTGGCTATGGCTACACCTTC. This translates into CASKGVGYGYTF.

The chain uses TRBV15 and TRBJ2-7, with 11 bases identical to TRBD2. The CDR3 extends over 16 amino acids. Germline-derived CDR1 and CDR2 are LNHNV and YYDKDF (reference sequence). Losses at the gene ends were 5 bases for V and 3 bases for J; bases not matched to a gene: 9. The CDR3 coding sequence is TGTGCCACCAGCGGAGGGGGTGGGACTAGCGGCTACGAGCAGTACTTC. This gives the protein CATSGGGGTSGYEQYF.

This clone has a handful of counts. The CDR3 DNA sequence: TGTGCCAGCAGTTTAATGACCGGTGAAGATACGCAGTATTTT. Protein: CASSLMTGEDTQYF. The J gene is TRBJ2-3, the V gene TRBV27; D is unresolved. Germline values: CDR1 MNHEY, CDR2 SMNVEV (reference sequence). CDR3 length equals 14 residues. Trimming shortened V by 2 bases and J by 5 bases, and 11 bases separated the two germline ends.

The gene calls are TRBV2 and TRBJ2-5, with TRBD1 identical over 7 bases. Germline assignment: CDR1 SNHLY and CDR2 FYNNEI. V lost 8 bases and J lost 7; bases outside the gene matches: 16. CDR3 size: 15 residues. This chain's CDR3 is CASSISTGALGTQYF. The CDR3 bases are TGTGCCAGCTCGATCTCCACAGGGGCCCTAGGGACCCAGTACTTC.

The V and J genes are TRBV7-2 and TRBJ2-7; 7 nucleotides line up with TRBD2. Germline CDR1 SGHTA, CDR2 FQGNSA. The CDR3 contains 14 residues. V shed 4 bases, J shed 3 bases, and the junction held 6 bases outside the gene matches. This CDR3 is CASSYRLAFYEQYF. DNA for the CDR3: TGTGCCAGCAGCTACCGACTAGCTTTCTACGAGCAGTACTTC.

The chain combines TRBV29-1 with TRBJ2-3, with TRBD2 matching over 9 bases. In germline, CDR1 is SQVTM, CDR2 ANQGSEA. The junction had 6 bases not matched to a gene; V was cut back by 6 bases and J by 2 bases. This CDR3 is 14 amino acids long. Written as DNA, the CDR3 is TGCAGCGTACGGCTAGCGGGGTACACAGATACGCAGTATTTT. Protein sequence: CSVRLAGYTDTQYF.

J is TRBJ2-3 and V is TRBV7-3, with TRBD2 matching over 12 bases. The CDR3 runs to 17 residues. The junction had 8 bases not matched to a gene; V was cut back by 4 bases and J by 3 bases. The germline CDR1 and CDR2 sequences are SGHTA and FQGTGA. The CDR3 DNA reads TGTGCCAGCAGCTCCTCCCCCCTAGCGGGAGGGACAGATACGCAGTATTTT. This translates into CASSSSPLAGGTDTQYF.

V usage is TRBV28 and J usage is TRBJ1-2; TRBD1 agrees at 7 bases. The CDR3 is 16 residues long. Germline V gene data show CDR1 as MDHEN and CDR2 as SYDVKM. V was clipped by 2 bases and J by 2 bases; unmatched bases: 8. CDR3 nucleotides: TGTGCCAGCAGTTTAGGCCCCTGGACAGGAAACTATGGCTACACCTTC. Translating gives CASSLGPWTGNYGYTF.

In regard to this clone: The junction does not match germline at one end; this may be a read error. The rearrangement joins TRBV5-6 to TRBJ1-2; TRBD1 aligns across 7 bases. Looked up from germline, CDR1 is SGHDT and CDR2 is YYEEEE. The CDR3 sequence is 12 residues long. Here the CDR3 reads CASSLTGVNGAF. CDR3 nucleotide sequence: TGTGCCAGCAGCTTGACAGGGGTGAATGGAGCCTTC.

The rearrangement uses TRBV5-5 and TRBJ2-6; 10 nucleotides align to TRBD1. V lost 4 bases and J lost 12; bases outside the gene matches: 7. This CDR3 is 14 amino acids long. From germline, CDR1 is SGHKS and CDR2 YYEKEE (reference sequence). In DNA, the CDR3 is TGTGCCAGCAGCCCCGGACAGGGGGGATTCGTCCTGACTTTC. It codes for CASSPGQGGFVLTF.

The chain links TRBV4-1 to TRBJ2-1, with 8 bases fitting TRBD2. The CDR3 contains 15 residues. CDR1 is MGHRA and CDR2 is YSYEKL in the germline V gene. The V gene end was trimmed by 1 base and the J gene end by 1 base; junction bases not matched to a gene: 0. CDR3 sequence: CASSQGGRSYNEQFF. CDR3 in DNA: TGCGCCAGCAGCCAAGGCGGGAGGTCCTACAATGAGCAGTTCTTC.

The chain has TRBV6-5 and TRBJ1-4; 9 bases line up with TRBD1. Germline assignment: CDR1 MNHEY and CDR2 SVGAGI. This CDR3 is built from 16 residues. Trimming removed 3 bases from V and 8 bases from J; junction bases left unmatched: 10. In nucleotides, the CDR3 is TGTGCCAGCAGTTATCTACGACAGGGGGTCAGGGAAAAACTGTTTTTT. It yields the protein CASSYLRQGVREKLFF.

J is TRBJ1-1 and V is TRBV5-1; the D gene is possibly TRBD1 (5 bases). CDR1 SGHRS and CDR2 YFSETQ come from the germline V gene. This CDR3 has 14 amino acids. V lost 3 bases, J lost 5 bases, and 14 bases lay in between. The chain's CDR3 is CASSSGPVRTEAFF. The CDR3 nucleotides read TGCGCCAGCAGCTCGGGGCCGGTACGGACTGAAGCTTTCTTT.

J is TRBJ2-5 and V is TRBV7-9; 8 nucleotides align to TRBD2. The CDR3 sequence is 14 residues long. CDR1 and CDR2 (germline): SEHNR, FQNEAQ (reference sequence). Trimming cost V 4 bases and J 3 bases; bases outside gene matches: 4. CDR3 sequence: CASSSFSGKETQYF. CDR3 bases: TGTGCCAGCAGCTCCTTTAGCGGGAAAGAGACCCAGTACTTC. Full variable domain (missing parts from reference TRBV7-9 and TRBJ2-5): DTGVSQNPRHKITKRGQNVTFRCDPISEHNRLYWYRQTLGQGPEFLTYFQNEAQLEKSRLLSDRFSAERPKGSFSTLEIQRTEQGDSAMYLCASSSFSGKETQYFGPGTRLLVL.

The gene calls are TRBV29-1 and TRBJ2-2, with D tentatively TRBD2 (5 bases). The CDR3 has 12 amino acids. The germline V gene has CDR1 SQVTM and CDR2 ANQGSEA. Trimming stripped 6 bases from V and 2 bases from J, with 7 bases between. In DNA, the CDR3 is TGCAGCGTGGAGGATAACACCGGGGAGCTGTTTTTT. The encoded protein is CSVEDNTGELFF.

This clone was detected once. The V call is TRBV15, the J call TRBJ2-2; TRBD2 might be the D (6 bases). The CDR3 is 16 residues long. The germline CDR1 and CDR2 sequences are LNHNV and YYDKDF (reference sequence). V was pared by 5 bases and J by 5 bases, with 18 bases between. CDR3 nucleotide sequence: TGTGCCACCAGCGAATCCTCGGGAGTCGGAACCGGGGAGCTGTTTTTT. It encodes CATSESSGVGTGELFF.

V is TRBV7-8 and J is TRBJ1-1; D gene ambiguous. This CDR3 is built from 14 residues. The V end was cut by 5 bases, the J end by 0 bases, with 10 bases between. Germline CDR1 SGHVS, CDR2 FQNEAQ. The CDR3 DNA reads as TGTGCCAGCAGCCAAAGACGGATGAACACTGAAGCTTTCTTT. Translating gives CASSQRRMNTEAFF.

The chain uses TRBV19 and TRBJ2-3, with TRBD2 as a possible D gene (6 bases). The V end lost 4 bases, the J end lost 2 bases, and 16 bases lay between the germline ends. There are 16 residues in the CDR3. Germline V gene sequence: CDR1 LNHDA, CDR2 SQIVND (reference sequence). CDR3 nucleotide sequence: TGTGCCAGTAGTACTGGCGTCGGGCGGGACACAGATACGCAGTATTTT. Its protein is CASSTGVGRDTDTQYF.

In its sample, this clone was seen a few times. The V gene is TRBV5-4, the J gene TRBJ1-2; 9 positions agree with TRBD1. The J segment lost 1 base and the V segment lost 5 bases, leaving 3 bases of the junction unmatched. Germline lookup yields CDR1 SGHNT and CDR2 YYREEE (reference sequence). The CDR3 is made up of 14 amino acids. As DNA, the CDR3 is TGTGCCAGCAGGCTGGGACAGGGTAACTATGGCTACACCTTC. Translating it yields CASRLGQGNYGYTF. Full variable domain (outside the CDR3, taken from reference TRBV5-4 and TRBJ1-2): ETGVTQSPTHLIKTRGQQVTLRCSSQSGHNTVSWYQQALGQGPQFIFQYYREEENGRGNFPPRFSGLQFPNYSSELNVNALELDDSALYLCASRLGQGNYGYTFGSGTRLTVV.

V usage is TRBV2 and J usage is TRBJ1-2; the D is unclear. V lost 5 bases to trimming and J lost 2 bases, with 6 bases between them. Germline values: CDR1 SNHLY, CDR2 FYNNEI. The CDR3 extends over 12 amino acids. The CDR3 spells CASSSVNYGYTF. The CDR3 region has the DNA TGTGCCAGCAGTTCGGTAAACTATGGCTACACCTTC.

This chain uses TRBV5-1 with TRBJ2-3; 13 bases agree with TRBD2. Germline lookup yields CDR1 SGHRS and CDR2 YFSETQ. V shed 4 bases, J shed 4 bases, and the junction held 3 bases outside the gene matches. The CDR3 contains 15 residues. The CDR3 is CASSPGTSGADTQYF. The CDR3 DNA is TGCGCCAGCAGCCCGGGGACTAGCGGGGCAGATACGCAGTATTTT.

This clone came up once. V gene TRBV29-1 combines with J gene TRBJ2-7; tentatively, D is TRBD2 (5 bases). Looked up from germline, CDR1 is SQVTM and CDR2 is ANQGSEA. V lost 4 bases, J lost 6 bases, and 16 bases lay in between. This CDR3 has 13 residues. CDR3 in amino acids: CSVVGSIGVEQYF. The CDR3 coding sequence is TGCAGCGTTGTTGGGAGTATTGGGGTCGAGCAGTACTTC.

V and J are TRBV7-3 and TRBJ2-3; D unclear. Trimming removed 9 bases at V and 4 bases at J, with 2 bases between. Germline V gene data show CDR1 as SGHTA and CDR2 as FQGTGA. CDR3 length equals 9 residues. CDR3 loop: CASPDTQYF. For the CDR3, the DNA is TGTGCCAGTCCAGATACGCAGTATTTT.

The chain uses TRBV27 and TRBJ2-3; 7 bases match TRBD2. V trimming: 5 bases; J trimming: 1 base; junction bases outside the gene matches: 9. Per the germline V gene, CDR1 is MNHEY and CDR2 is SMNVEV (reference sequence). This CDR3 region has 16 residues. CDR3 nucleotide sequence: TGTGCCAGCAGTCTCCGGGACTACTGGGGCACAGATACGCAGTATTTT. Translation: CASSLRDYWGTDTQYF.

The chain couples TRBV28 to TRBJ1-1; D is uncertain. The V gene's germline CDR1 is MDHEN and CDR2 SYDVKM. Trimming pared 1 base from V and 0 bases from J, leaving 6 bases between. The CDR3 length is 14 residues. The CDR3 DNA reads as TGTGCCAGCAGTTTATCGCAGATGAACACTGAAGCTTTCTTT. Its translation is CASSLSQMNTEAFF.